The present T cell receptor beta chain was sequenced within a study of identifying expanded T cells in peripheral blood (dated by TCRdb to about 2019). Concerning the study at large: Technical replicates were generated by sequencing separate aliquots of the same genomic DNA pool, and four replicates were compared pairwise. What the authors observed across the whole study: Variance in clone template counts between approximately two-week samples significantly increased with total template count across all healthy donors. Between technical replicates the binomial model flagged around 1.3 differentially abundant clones, whereas over about 2 weeks the binomial model flagged about 15 and over roughly 4 weeks around 18. The beta-binomial model significantly reduced the number of clones called differentially abundant and the false-positive rate across all healthy-donor time intervals. It was expected by the authors that biological variance in healthy repertoires might increase further over much longer intervals, such as months to years.

TCRbeta CDR3 regions were profiled with the immunoSEQ Assay using bias-controlled multiplex PCR amplification of genomic DNA. Per the authors' processing: The absolute abundance of each unique TCRbeta CDR3 region was quantified after sequences were collapsed and filtered. Differential abundance was tested with two models: a binomial (Fisher-equivalent) model and a beta-binomial model that adds time-dependent variance fitted from healthy donors. Clones with fewer than 5 combined templates were excluded, and clones with Benjamini-Hochberg FDR below 0.01 were called differentially abundant. Using the form v = (b*log(k)+a)^2, the beta-binomial variance was modeled as a function of the total template count across the two samples. This is the immuneACCESS table as TCRdb keeps it, with only in-frame sequences that have V and J called. A part of the clones is gone; compared with another copy, unresolved V genes explain less than half, and the rest is unexplained. Clonal size and the V and J genes are those of that table, whereas D and trimming came from the DNA. A total of 75,000 to 90,000 clones appear in this sample, around 90% of them only once. Clones ranked in the top ten supply roughly 7% of the sample.

During the collection period, no infections or other immune events were recorded for the healthy donors. To calibrate time-dependent variance in a beta-binomial model of T-cell clone differential abundance, blood repertoires from healthy donors were used as a training cohort. The training cohort comprised approximately ten healthy donors, 3 female and 7 male. An age range of roughly 29 to 65 years, with an average of about 45 years, was recorded for the donors. Whole blood was collected from each healthy donor at three time points spaced approximately 2 weeks apart and obtained from a commercial supplier. For immunosequencing, genomic DNA was extracted from unsorted whole blood. With regard to this clone: What this receptor recognizes is not known. No per-base quality is available; no much larger clone lies one base away.

The junction shows trimming of 1 base on V and 3 bases on J, and the gene matches do not reach 2 bases of it. CDR1 and CDR2, looked up from the germline V gene, are SGHDT and YYEEEE. Counted from cysteine to phenylalanine, this CDR3 has 15 amino acids. This entry keeps only the CDR3 DNA: 45 bases, framed from base 1. The chain uses TRBV5-6 and TRBJ1-2; 11 nucleotides in the junction match TRBD1. Sample: blood. The source of this sequence is a person aged 18 to 70 in good health. The CDR3 sequence is CASSLMGQGDYGYTF. The bases are TGTGCCAGCAGCTTGATGGGACAGGGGGACTATGGCTACACCTTC.